Sequencing of this T cell receptor (beta chain) was carried out in a study of vaccination and CD4 T cells after COVID-19. Study-wide background: Overlapping peptides covering the spike proteins of SARS-CoV-2, HCoV-NL63, HCoV-OC43 and HCoV-229E were added to stimulate cells.

Time point indicated: late sampling 161 to 241 days after vaccination in a few convalescent patients. Treatment noted: roughly 11-day PBMC culture with coronavirus spike peptide pools or control peptides (ViraFEST assay). CDR1 and CDR2 from the germline V gene are LGHNA and YNFKEQ. V was clipped by 6 bases and J by 4 bases, with 16 bases between them. The CDR3 spans 15 residues. An Oncomine TCR Beta short-read assay was used to sequence the DNA from cultured CD4+ T cells. TCRdb independently ran MiXCR on the PCR reads; one entry per CDR3 protein. The sample has fewer than 25,000 distinct CDR3 sequences; 40% to 50% are singletons. Of note for this clonotype: Its cognate antigen is unknown.

This sequence originates from a human donor who had recovered from COVID-19. The J gene is TRBJ2-1, the V gene TRBV4-2, with a weak D call TRBD1 (6 bases). The sequencing used CD4+ T cells from blood, cultured in vitro, collected about 7 months after SARS-CoV-2 vaccination. CDR3 sequence: CASSLSWGQYNEQFF. CDR3 DNA: TGTGCCAGCAGTCTTTCGTGGGGGCAGTACAATGAGCAGTTCTTC.